A single sample gave rise to the 25 T cell receptor beta chains below, sequenced in a study of blood T cell repertoires in COVID-19 (TCRdb year 2020). The library was generated by the immunoSEQ multiplex PCR assay. TCRdb carries this immuneACCESS record with in-frame sequences only. Its versions omit some clonotypes, under half of them owing to an unresolved V gene in the studies checked, with the rest unexplained. This sample gives 190,000 or so clones in total; about 80% of them show up just once. The ten largest clonotypes hold 6.5% to 8.5% of the sample. Sequenced input: peripheral blood. The receptor source for this set is a human donor with acute or convalescent COVID-19. The donor label of this sample is uncertain.

The chain recombines TRBV7-9 with TRBJ2-1, with TRBD1 matching 11 bases. This CDR3 is 15 amino acids long. Trimming at V came to 8 bases and at J to 5 bases, leaving 8 bases not matched to a gene. Looked up from germline, CDR1 is SEHNR and CDR2 is FQNEAQ (reference sequence). The DNA of the CDR3 is TGTGCCAGCCTCTCTTGGGACAGGGGGGACAATGAGCAGTTCTTC. Amino acid sequence: CASLSWDRGDNEQFF.

This chain uses TRBV9 with TRBJ1-1; maybe TRBD1 (6 bases). CDR3 length: 15 amino acids. Trimming removed 4 bases at V and 2 bases at J, with 15 bases between. Germline CDR1 SGDLS, CDR2 YYNGEE. In DNA form, the CDR3 reads TGTGCCAGCAGCCCGATACAGGGTTTCAACACTGAAGCTTTCTTT. It encodes CASSPIQGFNTEAFF.

This clone came up a few times. This chain links TRBV2 with TRBJ2-2, with a tentative D call TRBD1 (8 bases). Germline CDR1 reads SNHLY; CDR2 reads FYNNEI. The V and J ends lost 8 bases and 6 bases respectively, with 19 bases between them. The CDR3 length is 15 residues. CDR3 DNA: TGTGCCAGCGCGGGGGACAGGATTATGGCCGGGGAGCTGTTTTTT. This codes for CASAGDRIMAGELFF.

This chain uses TRBV19 with TRBJ2-4, with 7 bases identical to TRBD2. The CDR3 is 13 residues long. V dropped 7 bases and J dropped 7; count of bases not matched to a gene: 7. CDR1 is LNHDA and CDR2 is SQIVND in the germline V gene (reference sequence). CDR3 nucleotide sequence: TGTGCCAGTACTGGGGGGGGGAAGAACATTCAGTACTTC. Its protein product is CASTGGGKNIQYF.

J is TRBJ1-4 and V is TRBV28, with TRBD1 as a possible D gene (6 bases). The V gene's germline CDR1 is MDHEN and CDR2 SYDVKM. Trimming pared 2 bases from V and 8 bases from J, leaving 12 bases between. The CDR3 has 14 amino acids. Here the CDR3 DNA reads TGTGCCAGCAGTTTAGGGGGGGCACGCGAAAAACTGTTTTTT. It encodes CASSLGGAREKLFF.

The J gene is TRBJ2-2, the V gene TRBV6-5; 13 bases fit TRBD2. The V gene end was trimmed by 6 bases and the J gene end by 4 bases; junction bases not matched to a gene: 2. Germline V gene lookup returns CDR1 MNHEY and CDR2 SVGAGI. The CDR3 contains 15 residues. Here the CDR3 reads CASSTSGRGTGELFF. DNA of the CDR3: TGTGCCAGCAGCACTAGCGGGAGGGGCACCGGGGAGCTGTTTTTT.

The V and J genes are TRBV5-1 and TRBJ2-3; 8 bases are shared with TRBD1. In germline, CDR1 is SGHRS, CDR2 YFSETQ. The CDR3 has 16 amino acids. The V and J ends lost 2 bases and 0 bases, in that order; junction bases with no gene match: 5. CDR3 nucleotide sequence: TGCGCCAGCAGCTTAGGACAGGGCCATAGCACAGATACGCAGTATTTT. This encodes CASSLGQGHSTDTQYF.

This clone showed up just once. V usage is TRBV2 and J usage is TRBJ1-2; TRBD1 aligns across 8 bases. V shed 3 bases, J shed 0 bases, and the junction held 3 bases outside the gene matches. Looked up from germline, CDR1 is SNHLY and CDR2 is FYNNEI. The CDR3 loop spans 15 amino acids. The CDR3 spells CASSDPGQANYGYTF. CDR3 sequence (DNA): TGTGCCAGCAGTGACCCGGGACAGGCTAACTATGGCTACACCTTC.

The CDR3 nucleotides are TGTGCCTGGAGTGTACGGGGGAAGAATCAGCCCCAGCATTTT. Its translation is CAWSVRGKNQPQHF. This chain connects TRBV30 to TRBJ1-5, with D tentatively TRBD1 (5 bases). In germline, CDR1 is GTSNPN, CDR2 SVGIG (reference sequence). Trimming removed 0 bases at V and 4 bases at J, with 10 bases between. There are 14 residues in the CDR3.

The chain is built from TRBV28 and TRBJ2-7, with TRBD2 matching over 12 bases. The CDR3 spans 15 residues. V shed 8 bases, J shed 0 bases, and the junction held 5 bases outside the gene matches. Germline CDR1 and CDR2: MDHEN and SYDVKM. CDR3 sequence (DNA): TGTGCCAGCCTAGGACTAGCGGGAAGCTCCTACGAGCAGTACTTC. Translating it yields CASLGLAGSSYEQYF.

This chain connects TRBV29-1 to TRBJ1-1; 8 positions match TRBD1. The trim removed 6 bases at V and 3 bases at J, leaving 6 bases unmatched. Germline values: CDR1 SQVTM, CDR2 ANQGSEA. There are 13 residues in the CDR3. CDR3 DNA: TGCAGCGTGGGGCAGGGGGCCTACACTGAAGCTTTCTTT. This gives the protein CSVGQGAYTEAFF. The complete variable domain, with remaining parts taken from reference TRBV29-1 and TRBJ1-1, reads SAVISQKPSRDICQRGTSLTIQCQVDSQVTMMFWYRQQPGQSLTLIATANQGSEATYESGFVIDKFPISRPNLTFSTLTVSNMSPEDSSIYLCSVGQGAYTEAFFGQGTRLTVV.

The chain uses TRBV10-3 and TRBJ2-7; no firm D call. The CDR3 has 14 amino acids. Germline V gene sequence: CDR1 ENHRY, CDR2 SYGVKD. V lost 1 base to trimming and J lost 2 bases, with 9 bases between them. The CDR3 sequence: CAISELYPPYEQYF. The CDR3 nucleotides read TGTGCCATCAGTGAGTTGTATCCCCCCTACGAGCAGTACTTC.

The chain uses TRBV9 and TRBJ2-3; 8 bases fit TRBD1. The V gene end was trimmed by 5 bases and the J gene end by 3 bases; junction bases not matched to a gene: 8. The CDR3 is 15 residues long. Germline lookup yields CDR1 SGDLS and CDR2 YYNGEE. CDR3 loop: CASRLGRGQTDTQYF. CDR3 sequence (DNA): TGTGCCAGCAGGTTGGGCAGGGGGCAGACAGATACGCAGTATTTT.

This rearrangement joins TRBV5-8 to TRBJ1-5; TRBD1 is a possible D gene (6 bases). Trimming pared 4 bases from V and 1 base from J, leaving 12 bases between. CDR3 length equals 15 residues. CDR1 SGHTS and CDR2 YDEGEE come from the germline V gene. The CDR3 region has the DNA TGTGCCAGCAGCCCTGGGACAAGAAGCAATCAGCCCCAGCATTTT. Its protein product is CASSPGTRSNQPQHF.

This chain joins TRBV19 and TRBJ2-2, with 8 bases identical to TRBD2. The CDR3 consists of 16 residues. V shed 3 bases, J shed 3 bases, and the junction held 6 bases outside the gene matches. Germline values: CDR1 LNHDA, CDR2 SQIVND (reference sequence). CDR3 DNA: TGTGCCAGTAGTATGCCGGGAGGGCCTGACACCGGGGAGCTGTTTTTT. This sequence encodes CASSMPGGPDTGELFF.

The CDR3 nucleotides read TGCGCCAGCAGCATAAGCGGGAGGTATCTCCACGAGCAGTACTTC. Its translation: CASSISGRYLHEQYF. The V gene is TRBV5-1, the J gene TRBJ2-7; 9 nucleotides agree with TRBD2. Looked up from germline, CDR1 is SGHRS and CDR2 is YFSETQ. The CDR3 extends over 15 amino acids. V shed 4 bases, J shed 5 bases, and the junction held 10 bases outside the gene matches.

The V call is TRBV2, the J call TRBJ2-1; 7 bases agree with TRBD2. The germline V gene has CDR1 SNHLY and CDR2 FYNNEI. CDR3 size: 17 residues. The V segment lost 4 bases and the J segment 1 base; nucleotides outside the gene matches: 10. The CDR3 is CASSGTRGWESYNEQFF. CDR3 nucleotide sequence: TGTGCCAGCAGTGGGACTAGAGGTTGGGAATCCTACAATGAGCAGTTCTTC.

The chain uses TRBV4-1 and TRBJ2-5, with 7 bases identical to TRBD2. The CDR3 is made up of 14 amino acids. V lost 6 bases, J lost 5 bases, and 9 bases stayed unmatched. Per the germline V gene, CDR1 is MGHRA and CDR2 is YSYEKL. The CDR3 spells CASSRREGGETQYF. DNA for the CDR3: TGCGCCAGCAGTCGAAGGGAGGGCGGGGAGACCCAGTACTTC.

The CDR3 DNA reads as TGTGCCAGCAGTCGGGGAGGTGTCTCTGGAAACACCATATATTTT. Protein product: CASSRGGVSGNTIYF. The gene calls are TRBV28 and TRBJ1-3; D unclear. Germline V CDR1 and CDR2: MDHEN, SYDVKM. Trimming pared 5 bases from V and 0 bases from J, leaving 11 bases between. This CDR3 comprises 15 residues.

V is TRBV9 and J is TRBJ1-4, with a tentative D call TRBD1 (6 bases). Germline CDR1 and CDR2: SGDLS and YYNGEE. The germline V and J ends were trimmed by 3 bases and 0 bases, with 15 bases remaining between them. The CDR3 contains 17 residues. CDR3 sequence (DNA): TGTGCCAGCAGCGCAGGGGTAAGGGATGCAACTAATGAAAAACTGTTTTTT. It codes for CASSAGVRDATNEKLFF.

This clone occurred a few times. The rearrangement uses TRBV7-2 and TRBJ1-4; 8 nucleotides line up with TRBD1. The trim removed 4 bases at V and 8 bases at J, leaving 6 bases unmatched. CDR3 length: 14 amino acids. Germline V lookup: CDR1 SGHTA, CDR2 FQGNSA. DNA for the CDR3: TGTGCCAGCAGCTCACAGGGGGGAGGCGAAAAACTGTTTTTT. Translated, it gives CASSSQGGGEKLFF.

The chain has TRBV18 and TRBJ2-5; weak D call: TRBD1 (5 bases). The germline V gene encodes CDR1 KGHSH and CDR2 LQKENI. The V and J ends lost 2 bases and 5 bases respectively, with 12 bases between them. The CDR3 is 14 amino acids. CDR3 bases: TGTGCCAGCTCACCAGGGGCAAGATCGGAGACCCAGTACTTC. It specifies CASSPGARSETQYF.

This clone was recorded a few times. The J gene is TRBJ1-2, the V gene TRBV4-1; D perhaps matches TRBD1 (5 bases). The CDR3 extends over 16 amino acids. V was cut by 1 base and J by 6 bases, with 18 bases left in between. Germline CDR1 is MGHRA and CDR2 is YSYEKL. The CDR3 sequence: CASSQGVQAPSHGYTF. The CDR3, as DNA: TGCGCCAGCAGCCAAGGTGTACAGGCCCCGTCCCATGGCTACACCTTC.

CDR3 in DNA: TGCGCCAGCAGCTCCGGGACGGGAGATAGCAATCAGCCCCAGCATTTT. It yields the protein CASSSGTGDSNQPQHF. This sequence joins TRBV5-1 and TRBJ1-5, with D possibly TRBD1 on 5 matching bases. The CDR3 has 16 amino acids. CDR1 SGHRS and CDR2 YFSETQ come from the germline V gene. V was cut by 3 bases and J by 0 bases, with 13 bases left in between.

The J gene is TRBJ2-7, the V gene TRBV9; possibly TRBD2 for D (5 bases). V shed 4 bases and J shed 2 bases, with 13 bases lying between them. Germline V gene lookup returns CDR1 SGDLS and CDR2 YYNGEE. CDR3 size: 14 residues. The CDR3 coding sequence is TGTGCCAGCAGCCCACTCGCCGGGGCCTACGAGCAGTACTTC. Its protein product is CASSPLAGAYEQYF.